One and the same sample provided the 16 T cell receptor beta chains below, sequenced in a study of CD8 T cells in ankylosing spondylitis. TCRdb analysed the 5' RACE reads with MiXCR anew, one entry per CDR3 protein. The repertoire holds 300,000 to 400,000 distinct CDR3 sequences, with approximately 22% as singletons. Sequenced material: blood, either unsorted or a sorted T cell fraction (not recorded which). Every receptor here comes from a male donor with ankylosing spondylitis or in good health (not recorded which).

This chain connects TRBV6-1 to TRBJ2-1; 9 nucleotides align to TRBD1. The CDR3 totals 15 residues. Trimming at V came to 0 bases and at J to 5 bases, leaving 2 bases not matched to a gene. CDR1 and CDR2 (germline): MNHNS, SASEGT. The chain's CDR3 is CASSEAGTGNNEQFF. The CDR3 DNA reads TGTGCCAGCAGTGAAGCGGGGACAGGGAACAATGAGCAGTTCTTC.

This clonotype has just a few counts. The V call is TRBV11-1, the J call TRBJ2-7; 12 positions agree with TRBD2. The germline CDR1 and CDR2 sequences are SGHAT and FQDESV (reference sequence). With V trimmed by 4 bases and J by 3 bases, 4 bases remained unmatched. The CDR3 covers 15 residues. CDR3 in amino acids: CASSSTSGGLYEQYF. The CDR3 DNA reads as TGTGCCAGCAGCTCGACTAGCGGGGGCCTCTACGAGCAGTACTTC.

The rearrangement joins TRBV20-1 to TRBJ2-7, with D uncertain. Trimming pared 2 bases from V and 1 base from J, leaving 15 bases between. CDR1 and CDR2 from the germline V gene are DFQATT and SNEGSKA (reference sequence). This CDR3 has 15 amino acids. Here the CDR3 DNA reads TGCAGTGCTAGACCCCCCGGAGAGCCTTCCTACGAGCAGTACTTC. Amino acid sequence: CSARPPGEPSYEQYF.

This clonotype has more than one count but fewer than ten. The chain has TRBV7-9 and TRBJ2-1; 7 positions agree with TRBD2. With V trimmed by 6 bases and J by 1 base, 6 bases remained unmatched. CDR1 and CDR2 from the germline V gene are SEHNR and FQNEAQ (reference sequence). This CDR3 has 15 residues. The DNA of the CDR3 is TGTGCCAGCAGAGCTAGCGGACTGTCCTACAATGAGCAGTTCTTC. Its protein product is CASRASGLSYNEQFF.

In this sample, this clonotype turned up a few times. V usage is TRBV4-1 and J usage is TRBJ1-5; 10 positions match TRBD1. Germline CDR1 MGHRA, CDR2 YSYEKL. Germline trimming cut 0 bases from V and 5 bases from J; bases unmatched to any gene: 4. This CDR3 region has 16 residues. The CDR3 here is CASSQDRTGGDQPQHF. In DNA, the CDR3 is TGCGCCAGCAGCCAAGACAGGACAGGGGGAGATCAGCCCCAGCATTTT.

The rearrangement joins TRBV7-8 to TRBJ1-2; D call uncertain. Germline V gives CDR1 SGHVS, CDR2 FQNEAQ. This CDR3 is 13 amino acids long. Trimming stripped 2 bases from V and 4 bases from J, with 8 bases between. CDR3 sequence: CASSLYTIYGYTF. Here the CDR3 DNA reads TGTGCCAGCAGCTTATACACCATCTATGGCTACACCTTC.

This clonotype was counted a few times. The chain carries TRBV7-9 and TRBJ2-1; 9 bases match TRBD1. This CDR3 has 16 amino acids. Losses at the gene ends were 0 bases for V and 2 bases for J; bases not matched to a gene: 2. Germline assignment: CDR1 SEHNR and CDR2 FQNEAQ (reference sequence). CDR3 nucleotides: TGTGCCAGCAGCTTAGCGGGACAGGGTACCTACAATGAGCAGTTCTTC. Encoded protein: CASSLAGQGTYNEQFF.

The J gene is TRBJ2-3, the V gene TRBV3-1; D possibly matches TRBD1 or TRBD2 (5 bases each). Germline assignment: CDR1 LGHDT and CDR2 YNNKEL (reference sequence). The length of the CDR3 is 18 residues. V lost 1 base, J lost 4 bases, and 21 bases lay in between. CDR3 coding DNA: TGTGCCAGCAGCCAAGCGTTGGCGGGCCGAGGGGTTGCAGATACGCAGTATTTT. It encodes CASSQALAGRGVADTQYF.

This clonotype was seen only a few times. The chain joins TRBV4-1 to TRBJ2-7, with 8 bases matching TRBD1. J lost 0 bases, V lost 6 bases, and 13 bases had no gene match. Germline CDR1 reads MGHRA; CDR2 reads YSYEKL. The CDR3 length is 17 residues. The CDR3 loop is CASSQDRALDYSYEQYF. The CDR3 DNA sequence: TGCGCCAGCAGTCAGGACAGGGCCCTTGACTACTCCTACGAGCAGTACTTC.

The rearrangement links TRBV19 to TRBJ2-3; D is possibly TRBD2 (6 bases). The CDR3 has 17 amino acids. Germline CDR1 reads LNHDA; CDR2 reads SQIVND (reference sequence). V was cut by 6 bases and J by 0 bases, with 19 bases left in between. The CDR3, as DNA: TGTGCCAGTAGCCACGGAGGGGTAGCACATAGCACAGATACGCAGTATTTT. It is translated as CASSHGGVAHSTDTQYF.

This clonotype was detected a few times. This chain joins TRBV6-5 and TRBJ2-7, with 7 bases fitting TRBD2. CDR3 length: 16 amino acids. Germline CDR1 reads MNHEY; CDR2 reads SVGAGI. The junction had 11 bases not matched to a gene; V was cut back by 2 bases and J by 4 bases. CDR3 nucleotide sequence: TGTGCCAGCAGTTACGAAAGCGGGACGCTTCGTTACGAGCAGTACTTC. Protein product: CASSYESGTLRYEQYF.

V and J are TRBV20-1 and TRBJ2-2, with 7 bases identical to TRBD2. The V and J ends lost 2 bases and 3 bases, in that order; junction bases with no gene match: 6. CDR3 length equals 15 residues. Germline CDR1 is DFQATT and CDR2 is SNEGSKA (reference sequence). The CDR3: CSARRLAGYTGELFF. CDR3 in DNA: TGCAGTGCTAGAAGGTTAGCGGGCTACACCGGGGAGCTGTTTTTT.

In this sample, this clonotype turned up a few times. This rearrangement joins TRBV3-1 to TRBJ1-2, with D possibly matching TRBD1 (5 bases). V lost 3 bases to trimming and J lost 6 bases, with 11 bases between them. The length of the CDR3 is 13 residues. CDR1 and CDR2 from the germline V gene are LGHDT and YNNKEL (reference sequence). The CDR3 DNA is TGTGCCAGCAGCCAGGGGGGTCCGCATGGCTACACCTTC. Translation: CASSQGGPHGYTF.

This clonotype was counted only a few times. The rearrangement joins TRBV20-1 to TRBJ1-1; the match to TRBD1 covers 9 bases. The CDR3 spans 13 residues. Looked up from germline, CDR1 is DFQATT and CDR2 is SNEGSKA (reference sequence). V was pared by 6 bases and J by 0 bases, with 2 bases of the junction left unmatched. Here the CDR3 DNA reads TGCAGTGCAAACAGGGGGCTGAACACTGAAGCTTTCTTT. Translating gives CSANRGLNTEAFF.

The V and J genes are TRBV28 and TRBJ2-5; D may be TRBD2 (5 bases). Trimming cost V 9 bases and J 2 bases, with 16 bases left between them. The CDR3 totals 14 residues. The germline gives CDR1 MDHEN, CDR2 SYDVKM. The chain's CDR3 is CASLGGLAQETQYF. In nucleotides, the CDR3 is TGTGCCAGTCTAGGAGGTCTGGCGCAAGAGACCCAGTACTTC.

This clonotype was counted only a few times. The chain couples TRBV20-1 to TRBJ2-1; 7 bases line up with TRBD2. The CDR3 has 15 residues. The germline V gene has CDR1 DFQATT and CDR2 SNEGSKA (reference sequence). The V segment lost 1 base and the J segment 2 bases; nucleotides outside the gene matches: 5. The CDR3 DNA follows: TGCAGTGCTAGAGGTCTAGCGGCTACCTACAATGAGCAGTTCTTC. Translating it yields CSARGLAATYNEQFF.